These 18 T cell receptor beta chains were sequenced from one sample in a study of blood T cell repertoires in COVID-19. The data were produced by immunoSEQ multiplex PCR, yet TCRdb's version contains in-frame clones alone and is incomplete. The sample contains 200,000 or so clones, around 84% of which appear only once. The sequencing sample was made of peripheral blood. All receptors derive from a woman aged 55-69 years who had recovered from COVID-19.

The chain carries TRBV9 and TRBJ1-2; TRBD1 matches at 9 bases. The CDR3 contains 16 residues. Germline values: CDR1 SGDLS, CDR2 YYNGEE. Trimming removed 4 bases from V and 7 bases from J; junction bases left unmatched: 14. The CDR3, as DNA: TGTGCCAGCAGCACTCTGGTGGACAGGGGAGCTAGTGGCTACACCTTC. It yields the protein CASSTLVDRGASGYTF.

This sequence joins TRBV7-8 and TRBJ1-1; weak D call: TRBD1 (5 bases). The CDR3 covers 13 residues. Trimming left V 2 bases short and J 4 bases short, with 8 bases between. Looked up from germline, CDR1 is SGHVS and CDR2 is FQNEAQ. The CDR3 coding sequence is TGTGCCAGCAGCTTACAGGGAATCACTGAAGCTTTCTTT. It translates to CASSLQGITEAFF.

J is TRBJ2-7 and V is TRBV9; weak D call: TRBD1 (5 bases). V shed 4 bases and J shed 2 bases, with 19 bases lying between them. Per the germline V gene, CDR1 is SGDLS and CDR2 is YYNGEE. The CDR3 loop spans 16 amino acids. CDR3 nucleotide sequence: TGTGCCAGCAGCCCATCGGACATCCTCGACCCCTACGAGCAGTACTTC. Encoded protein: CASSPSDILDPYEQYF.

The chain recombines TRBV4-1 with TRBJ1-4; D ambiguous. Per germline, CDR1 MGHRA and CDR2 YSYEKL. V was shortened by 3 bases and J by 2 bases, with 16 bases between the two germline ends. The CDR3 contains 17 residues. CDR3 nucleotides: TGCGCCAGCAGCCACAAGAGACGACACCTCACTAATGAAAAACTGTTTTTT. It translates to CASSHKRRHLTNEKLFF.

The V call is TRBV2, the J call TRBJ2-2; 7 nucleotides align to TRBD2. The CDR3 runs to 16 residues. V lost 6 bases to trimming and J lost 0 bases; unmatched junction nucleotides: 7. The germline V gene has CDR1 SNHLY and CDR2 FYNNEI. CDR3 nucleotides: TGTGCCAGCAGGGAGCGGGGCCAGGCGAACACCGGGGAGCTGTTTTTT. This translates into CASRERGQANTGELFF.

The DNA of the CDR3 is TGTGCCAGCAGCTTAGAGGGGGCGACTGAAGCTTTCTTT. This codes for CASSLEGATEAFF. The chain links TRBV7-9 to TRBJ1-1; 7 bases line up with TRBD1. Per germline, CDR1 SEHNR and CDR2 FQNEAQ (reference sequence). This CDR3 has 13 amino acids. The trim removed 1 base at V and 5 bases at J, leaving 1 base unmatched.

The V and J genes are TRBV5-1 and TRBJ2-5, with D unresolved. The CDR3 is 13 residues long. Germline V gives CDR1 SGHRS, CDR2 YFSETQ. Trimming took 0 bases from V and 4 from J, leaving 7 bases between them. This CDR3 reads CASSLVVGETQYF. CDR3 coding DNA: TGCGCCAGCAGCTTGGTAGTCGGAGAGACCCAGTACTTC.

V usage is TRBV30 and J usage is TRBJ1-1; D ambiguous. V was trimmed by 3 bases and J by 7 bases, leaving 9 bases between them. The CDR3 spans 11 residues. Germline V gene sequence: CDR1 GTSNPN, CDR2 SVGIG (reference sequence). DNA of the CDR3: TGTGCCTGGAGCACTAGGCGTGAAGCTTTCTTT. Protein sequence: CAWSTRREAFF.

The V call is TRBV10-3, the J call TRBJ2-3; maybe TRBD1 (6 bases). V lost 6 bases and J 2 bases, leaving 12 bases between the germline ends. The germline V gene encodes CDR1 ENHRY and CDR2 SYGVKD. The CDR3 spans 14 residues. The CDR3 loop is CAISPGHPTDTQYF. The CDR3 coding sequence is TGTGCCATCAGCCCGGGACACCCCACAGATACGCAGTATTTT.

This rearrangement joins TRBV4-1 to TRBJ2-1; D ambiguous. With 0 bases removed from V and 9 bases from J, the gap between germline ends came to 9 bases. Germline V gene sequence: CDR1 MGHRA, CDR2 YSYEKL. The CDR3 has 13 residues. CDR3: CASSQEATGEQFF. In DNA form, the CDR3 reads TGCGCCAGCAGCCAAGAAGCCACGGGTGAGCAGTTCTTC.

The sample holds one count of this clone. V gene TRBV2 combines with J gene TRBJ2-4, with 9 bases lining up with TRBD2. V trimming: 5 bases; J trimming: 1 base; junction bases outside the gene matches: 3. The CDR3 extends over 15 amino acids. The germline V gene has CDR1 SNHLY and CDR2 FYNNEI. The CDR3 sequence: CASSTTSGAKNIQYF. In DNA, the CDR3 is TGTGCCAGCAGTACGACTAGCGGTGCCAAAAACATTCAGTACTTC.

This clone showed up just a few times. The genes are TRBV7-9 and TRBJ1-2, with 7 bases aligning to TRBD1. The V segment lost 4 bases and the J segment 6 bases; nucleotides outside the gene matches: 8. Germline V lookup: CDR1 SEHNR, CDR2 FQNEAQ (reference sequence). The CDR3 covers 14 residues. CDR3 coding DNA: TGTGCCAGCAGCTCCTACAGGGGAATACATGGCTACACCTTC. Translation: CASSSYRGIHGYTF.

The V call is TRBV18, the J call TRBJ1-1; unclear D gene. V was trimmed by 3 bases and J by 0 bases, leaving 11 bases between them. Germline V lookup: CDR1 KGHSH, CDR2 LQKENI. There are 15 residues in the CDR3. This CDR3 is CASSPPVGMNTEAFF. Here the CDR3 DNA reads TGTGCCAGCTCACCGCCGGTCGGGATGAACACTGAAGCTTTCTTT.

This chain links TRBV5-1 with TRBJ1-5; D is unclear. Trimming shortened V by 1 base and J by 0 bases, and 8 bases separated the two germline ends. This CDR3 region has 15 residues. The germline V gene encodes CDR1 SGHRS and CDR2 YFSETQ. CDR3 region: CASSLYGNSNQPQHF. For the CDR3, the DNA is TGCGCCAGCAGCTTGTACGGTAATAGCAATCAGCCCCAGCATTTT.

This clone was seen a single time. This chain links TRBV19 with TRBJ1-1; D is ambiguous. This CDR3 region has 14 residues. The germline CDR1 and CDR2 sequences are LNHDA and SQIVND (reference sequence). Trimming left V 5 bases short and J 3 bases short, with 13 bases between. The DNA for the CDR3 is TGTGCCAGTAGTCCAACGCACAGTTACACTGAAGCTTTCTTT. Residues: CASSPTHSYTEAFF.

The chain recombines TRBV18 with TRBJ2-2; 12 bases are shared with TRBD2. This CDR3 contains 19 residues. Germline values: CDR1 KGHSH, CDR2 LQKENI. The V gene end was trimmed by 2 bases and the J gene end by 0 bases; junction bases not matched to a gene: 7. DNA for the CDR3: TGTGCCAGCTCACCAAAGAAGGGACTAGCGGGCGCGAACACCGGGGAGCTGTTTTTT. This encodes CASSPKKGLAGANTGELFF.

CDR3 sequence (DNA): TGTGCCACCAGCAGAGGGGCCTCCACAGATACGCAGTATTTT. Its protein is CATSRGASTDTQYF. V and J are TRBV15 and TRBJ2-3; no clear D gene. The V end lost 1 base, the J end lost 2 bases, and 7 bases lay between the germline ends. Germline V gene sequence: CDR1 LNHNV, CDR2 YYDKDF (reference sequence). CDR3 length: 14 amino acids.

This clone has a single count. CDR3 DNA: TGTGCCAGTACCCTCGCCCGGGGAGGCAATCAGCCCCAGCATTTT. Translated: CASTLARGGNQPQHF. The chain recombines TRBV6-5 with TRBJ1-5; no reliable D call. Germline loops: CDR1 MNHEY, CDR2 SVGAGI. The CDR3 loop spans 15 amino acids. The ends were cut back, 9 bases at V and 2 bases at J, with 17 bases in the middle.